This record looks at one T cell receptor beta chain sequence and its context. These data come from a study of blood T cell repertoires in COVID-19. With 5 bases removed from V and 1 base from J, the gap between germline ends came to 9 bases. Germline CDR1 is MNHEY and CDR2 is SVGAGI. The CDR3 extends over 13 amino acids. Produced via immunoSEQ multiplex PCR; TCRdb's table is partial and in-frame only. The data contain around 70,000 clones, 70% to 80% of them singletons. The sample consisted of peripheral blood. The sequence came from a human donor in a cohort sampled during active COVID-19. The V gene is TRBV6-5, the J gene TRBJ2-7; maybe TRBD2 (6 bases). CDR3 sequence: CASSRGLSYEQYF. DNA for the CDR3: TGTGCCAGCAGTCGTGGACTATCCTACGAGCAGTACTTC.